This T cell receptor (beta chain) came from a study of blood T cell repertoires in COVID-19. Turning to the study itself: Samples representing acute and convalescent COVID-19 were sourced from the United States, Italy and Spain. Nucleic acid was either cDNA or gDNA, and it came from T cells, B-cell-depleted T cells, or PBMCs.

In Seattle, patients joined the study during active infection and were tracked longitudinally. Original analysis: It was from reference gene primer amplification that nucleated cell counts were estimated. The method was immunoSEQ multiplex PCR; TCRdb's version includes in-frame clones alone and lacks a portion of them. That table is the source of V, J and clone size, and D and trimming were worked out from the DNA. The repertoire holds 150,000 to 200,000 clones, with approximately 80% as singletons. Germline lookup yields CDR1 LNHDA and CDR2 SQIVND (reference sequence). The V gene lost 7 bases and the J gene lost 5 bases, with 17 bases spanning the gap. CDR3 size: 14 residues.

The sequence was collected from a woman between 35 and 50 years old with COVID-19, enrolled during active disease. This chain uses TRBV19 with TRBJ1-1; tentatively, D is TRBD1 (6 bases). Sequenced material: peripheral blood. The CDR3 DNA follows: TGTGCCAGTACATACAGTCAGGGGCGGACTGAAGCTTTCTTT. Translating gives CASTYSQGRTEAFF.